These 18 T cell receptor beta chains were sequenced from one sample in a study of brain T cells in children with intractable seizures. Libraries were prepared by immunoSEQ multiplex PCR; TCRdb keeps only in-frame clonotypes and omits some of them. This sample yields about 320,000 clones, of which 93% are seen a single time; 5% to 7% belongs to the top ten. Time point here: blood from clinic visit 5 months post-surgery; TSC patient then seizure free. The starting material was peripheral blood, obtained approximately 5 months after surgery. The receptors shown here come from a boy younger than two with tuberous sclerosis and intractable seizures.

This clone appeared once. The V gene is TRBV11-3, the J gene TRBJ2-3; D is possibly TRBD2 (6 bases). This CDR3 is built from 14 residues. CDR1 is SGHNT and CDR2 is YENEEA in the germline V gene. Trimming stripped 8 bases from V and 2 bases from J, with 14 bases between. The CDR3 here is CASSHRDFTDTQYF. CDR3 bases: TGTGCCAGCTCGCATCGGGACTTCACAGATACGCAGTATTTT.

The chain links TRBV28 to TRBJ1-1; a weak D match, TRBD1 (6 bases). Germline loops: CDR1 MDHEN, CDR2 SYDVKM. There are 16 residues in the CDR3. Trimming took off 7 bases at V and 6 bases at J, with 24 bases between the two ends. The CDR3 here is CASTNPGVGDVSEAFF. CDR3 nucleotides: TGTGCCAGCACCAACCCAGGGGTGGGGGATGTGTCTGAAGCTTTCTTT.

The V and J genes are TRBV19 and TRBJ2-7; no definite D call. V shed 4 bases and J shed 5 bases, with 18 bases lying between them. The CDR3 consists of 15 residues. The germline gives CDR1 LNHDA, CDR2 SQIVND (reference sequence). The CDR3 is CASSRTESRVHEQYF. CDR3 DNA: TGTGCCAGTAGTAGAACAGAATCAAGGGTCCACGAGCAGTACTTC. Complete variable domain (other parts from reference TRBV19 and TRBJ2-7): DGGITQSPKYLFRKEGQNVTLSCEQNLNHDAMYWYRQDPGQGLRLIYYSQIVNDFQKGDIAEGYSVSREKKESFPLTVTSAQKNPTAFYLCASSRTESRVHEQYFGPGTRLTVT.

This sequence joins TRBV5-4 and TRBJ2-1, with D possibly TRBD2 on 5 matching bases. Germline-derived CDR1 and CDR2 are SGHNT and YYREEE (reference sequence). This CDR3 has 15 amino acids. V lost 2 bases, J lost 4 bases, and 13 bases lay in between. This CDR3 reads CASSFSRELYNEQFF. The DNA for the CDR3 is TGTGCCAGCAGCTTTTCGAGGGAGCTTTACAATGAGCAGTTCTTC.

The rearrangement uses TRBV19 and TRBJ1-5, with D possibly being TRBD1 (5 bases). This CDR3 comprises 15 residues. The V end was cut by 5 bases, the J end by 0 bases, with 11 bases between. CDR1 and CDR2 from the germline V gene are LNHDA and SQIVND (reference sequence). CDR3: CASSPQGVSNQPQHF. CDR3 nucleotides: TGTGCCAGTAGTCCTCAGGGTGTTAGCAATCAGCCCCAGCATTTT.

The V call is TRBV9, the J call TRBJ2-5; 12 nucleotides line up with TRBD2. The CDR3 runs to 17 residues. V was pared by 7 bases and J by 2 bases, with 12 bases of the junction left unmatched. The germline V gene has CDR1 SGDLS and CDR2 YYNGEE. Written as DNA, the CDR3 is TGTGCCAGCTCGGAGGGACTAGCGGGCCCCTTACAAGAGACCCAGTACTTC. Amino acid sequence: CASSEGLAGPLQETQYF. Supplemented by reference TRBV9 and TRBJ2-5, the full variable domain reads DSGVTQTPKHLITATGQRVTLRCSPRSGDLSVYWYQQSLDQGLQFLIQYYNGEERAKGNILERFSAQQFPDLHSELNLSSLELGDSALYFCASSEGLAGPLQETQYFGPGTRLLVL.

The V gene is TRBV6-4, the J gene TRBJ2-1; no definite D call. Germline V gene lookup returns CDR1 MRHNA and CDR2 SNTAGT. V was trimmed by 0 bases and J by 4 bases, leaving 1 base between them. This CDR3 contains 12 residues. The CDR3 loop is CASSDSYNEQFF. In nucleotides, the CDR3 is TGTGCCAGCAGTGACTCATACAATGAGCAGTTCTTC.

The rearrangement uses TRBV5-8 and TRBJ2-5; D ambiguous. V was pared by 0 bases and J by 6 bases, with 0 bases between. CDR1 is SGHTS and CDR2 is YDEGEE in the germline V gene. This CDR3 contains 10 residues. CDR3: CASSLETQYF. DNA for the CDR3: TGTGCCAGCAGCTTGGAGACCCAGTACTTC.

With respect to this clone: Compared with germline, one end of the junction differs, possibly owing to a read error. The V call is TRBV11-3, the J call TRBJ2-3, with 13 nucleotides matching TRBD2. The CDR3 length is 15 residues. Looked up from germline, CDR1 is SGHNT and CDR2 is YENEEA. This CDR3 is CASSSGTSGISSKNF. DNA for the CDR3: TGTGCCAGCAGCTCCGGGACTAGCGGGATCTCAAGTAAGAATTTT. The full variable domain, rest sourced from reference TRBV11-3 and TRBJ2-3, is EAGVVQSPRYKIIEKKQPVAFWCNPISGHNTLYWYLQNLGQGPELLIRYENEEAVDDSQLPKDRFSAERLKGVDSTLKIQPAELGDSAVYLCASSSGTSGISSKNFGPGTRLTVL.

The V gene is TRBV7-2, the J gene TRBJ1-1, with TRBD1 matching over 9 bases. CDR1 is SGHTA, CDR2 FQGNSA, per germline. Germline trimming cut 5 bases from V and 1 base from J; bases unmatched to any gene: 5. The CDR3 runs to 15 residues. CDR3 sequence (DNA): TGTGCCAGCAGCGTAGGACAGGGGACGAACACTGAAGCTTTCTTT. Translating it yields CASSVGQGTNTEAFF.

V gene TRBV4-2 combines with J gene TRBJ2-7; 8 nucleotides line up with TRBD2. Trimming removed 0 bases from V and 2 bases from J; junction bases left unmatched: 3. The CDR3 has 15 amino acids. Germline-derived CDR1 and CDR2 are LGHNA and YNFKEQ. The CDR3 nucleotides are TGTGCCAGCAGCCAAGATATCGGGGGGGCCTACGAGCAGTACTTC. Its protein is CASSQDIGGAYEQYF.

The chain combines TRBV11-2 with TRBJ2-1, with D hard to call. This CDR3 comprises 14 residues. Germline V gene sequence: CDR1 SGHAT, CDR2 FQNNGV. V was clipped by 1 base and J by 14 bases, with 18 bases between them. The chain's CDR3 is CASSLGQVVLGEFF. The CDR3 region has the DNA TGTGCCAGCAGCTTAGGGCAGGTTGTCCTCGGTGAGTTCTTC.

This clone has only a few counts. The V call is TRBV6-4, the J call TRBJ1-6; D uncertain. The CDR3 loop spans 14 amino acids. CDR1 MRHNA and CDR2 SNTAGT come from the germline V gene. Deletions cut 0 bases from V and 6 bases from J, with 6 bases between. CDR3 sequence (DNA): TGTGCCAGCAGTGACTCAGGGTTTAATTCACCCCTCCACTTT. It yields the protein CASSDSGFNSPLHF.

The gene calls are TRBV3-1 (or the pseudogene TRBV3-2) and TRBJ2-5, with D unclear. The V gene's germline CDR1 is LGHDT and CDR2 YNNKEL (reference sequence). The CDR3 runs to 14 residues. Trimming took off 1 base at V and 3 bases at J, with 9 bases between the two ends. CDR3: CASSQVRLEETQYF. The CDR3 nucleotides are TGTGCCAGCAGCCAAGTTCGGCTAGAAGAGACCCAGTACTTC.

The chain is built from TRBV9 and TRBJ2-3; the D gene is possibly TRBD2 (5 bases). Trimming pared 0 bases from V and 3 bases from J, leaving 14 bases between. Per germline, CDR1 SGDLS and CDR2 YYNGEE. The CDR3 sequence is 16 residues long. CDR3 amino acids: CASSVGLAGVTDTQYF. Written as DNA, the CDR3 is TGTGCCAGCAGCGTAGGGCTAGCTGGTGTAACAGATACGCAGTATTTT.

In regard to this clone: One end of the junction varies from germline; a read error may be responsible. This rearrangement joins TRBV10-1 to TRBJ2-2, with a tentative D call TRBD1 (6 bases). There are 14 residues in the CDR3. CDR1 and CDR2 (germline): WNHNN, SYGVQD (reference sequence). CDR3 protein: CASNRDIEHRGAVF. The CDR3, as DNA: TGCGCCAGCAACCGGGACATCGAACACCGGGGAGCTGTTTTT.

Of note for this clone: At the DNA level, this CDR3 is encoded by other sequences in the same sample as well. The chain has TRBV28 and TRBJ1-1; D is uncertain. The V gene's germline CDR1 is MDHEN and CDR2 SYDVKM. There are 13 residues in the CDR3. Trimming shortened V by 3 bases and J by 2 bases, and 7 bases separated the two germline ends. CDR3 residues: CASSLGGNTEAFF. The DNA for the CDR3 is TGTGCCAGCAGTTTGGGCGGAAACACTGAAGCTTTCTTT.

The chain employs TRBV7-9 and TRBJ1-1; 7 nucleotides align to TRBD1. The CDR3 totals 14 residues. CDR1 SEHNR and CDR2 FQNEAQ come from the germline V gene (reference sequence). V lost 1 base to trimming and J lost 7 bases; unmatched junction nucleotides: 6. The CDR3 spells CASSLVPGGNEAFF. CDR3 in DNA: TGTGCCAGCAGCTTAGTCCCAGGGGGGAATGAAGCTTTCTTT.